Shown below are 27 T cell receptor beta chains from a single sample sequenced in a study of T cell responses to AZD1222 COVID-19 vaccine. The data were produced by immunoSEQ multiplex PCR, yet TCRdb's version contains in-frame clones alone and is incomplete. This sample yields 250,000 to 300,000 clones, of which around 93% are seen a single time; 0.55% belongs to the top ten. Specimen: peripheral blood, collected 28 days after the second AZD1222 dose. The receptor set was obtained from an adult who received the AZD1222 COVID-19 vaccine.

The CDR3 region is CASSPGGANEKLFF. CDR3 DNA: TGTGCCAGCAGCCCGGGGGGGGCTAATGAAAAACTGTTTTTT. The J gene is TRBJ1-4, the V gene TRBV7-9; TRBD1 is a possible D gene (5 bases). V dropped 5 bases and J dropped 3 bases, with 10 bases sitting between them. Germline loops: CDR1 SEHNR, CDR2 FQNEAQ (reference sequence). CDR3 size: 14 residues.

This clone appeared once. The chain has TRBV11-2 and TRBJ1-6; D is unresolved. The CDR3 extends over 14 amino acids. Germline V gives CDR1 SGHAT, CDR2 FQNNGV. The ends were cut back, 2 bases at V and 7 bases at J, with 9 bases in the middle. DNA of the CDR3: TGTGCCAGCAGCTTACGACCGGGAAATTCACCCCTCCACTTT. Encoded protein: CASSLRPGNSPLHF.

V is TRBV9 and J is TRBJ2-7; 7 bases map to TRBD1. Germline V CDR1 and CDR2: SGDLS, YYNGEE. The V and J ends lost 2 bases and 3 bases, in that order; junction bases with no gene match: 8. The CDR3 loop spans 15 amino acids. The CDR3 loop reads CASSVGTALGYEQYF. Written as DNA, the CDR3 is TGTGCCAGCAGCGTTGGGACAGCCTTGGGCTACGAGCAGTACTTC.

This clone was seen only a few times. The chain employs TRBV19 and TRBJ1-1; unclear D gene. Germline assignment: CDR1 LNHDA and CDR2 SQIVND (reference sequence). CDR3 length: 13 residues. Trimming pared 3 bases from V and 6 bases from J, leaving 11 bases between. Written as DNA, the CDR3 is TGTGCCAGTAGTATGTCTTTTTGGGCTGAAGCTTTCTTT. It is translated as CASSMSFWAEAFF. Full variable domain (outside the CDR3, taken from reference TRBV19 and TRBJ1-1): DGGITQSPKYLFRKEGQNVTLSCEQNLNHDAMYWYRQDPGQGLRLIYYSQIVNDFQKGDIAEGYSVSREKKESFPLTVTSAQKNPTAFYLCASSMSFWAEAFFGQGTRLTVV.

In nucleotides, the CDR3 is TGTGCCAGCAGCCAAGCTCTCACTAGCGGGGCTTACGAGCAGTACTTC. Protein product: CASSQALTSGAYEQYF. This rearrangement joins TRBV4-2 to TRBJ2-7; 10 nucleotides line up with TRBD2. With 1 base clipped from V and 4 bases from J, the junction kept 7 bases outside the gene matches. The V gene's germline CDR1 is LGHNA and CDR2 YNFKEQ. This CDR3 contains 16 residues.

This chain links TRBV7-9 with TRBJ2-7, with 9 bases matching TRBD1. Trimming took 5 bases from V and 0 from J; bases not matched to a gene: 2. CDR1 and CDR2 (germline): SEHNR, FQNEAQ (reference sequence). The CDR3 loop spans 14 amino acids. The CDR3 DNA sequence: TGTGCCAGCAGCCCGGACAGGGGCTCCTACGAGCAGTACTTC. Encoded protein: CASSPDRGSYEQYF.

This chain uses TRBV12-3 or TRBV12-4 with TRBJ1-3, with unresolved D. The CDR3 consists of 13 residues. The germline V and J ends were trimmed by 6 bases and 0 bases, with 6 bases remaining between them. The CDR3 loop reads CASSSSSGNTIYF. CDR3 DNA: TGTGCCAGCAGCTCAAGCTCTGGAAACACCATATATTTT.

The chain joins TRBV7-2 to TRBJ2-1, with D unresolved. Between the trimmed V and J ends, which lost 2 bases and 2 bases, there was a span of 7 bases. The V gene's germline CDR1 is SGHTA and CDR2 FQGNSA. CDR3 length equals 14 residues. Here the CDR3 reads CASSLMTAYNEQFF. The CDR3 coding sequence is TGTGCCAGCAGCTTAATGACCGCCTACAATGAGCAGTTCTTC.

This clone was observed once. The rearrangement joins TRBV28 to TRBJ2-7; D uncertain. The V and J ends lost 5 bases and 7 bases respectively, with 18 bases between them. Germline V lookup: CDR1 MDHEN, CDR2 SYDVKM. CDR3 length: 14 amino acids. The CDR3 loop is CASSPRTQPWEQYF. In DNA, the CDR3 is TGTGCCAGCAGTCCCCGGACGCAGCCCTGGGAGCAGTACTTC.

This clone has a single count. The rearrangement joins TRBV12-3 or TRBV12-4 to TRBJ2-3; TRBD2 might be the D (7 bases). V gave up 6 bases and J gave up 4 bases, with 11 bases separating them. The CDR3 has 13 amino acids. The DNA for the CDR3 is TGTGCCAGCAGGGGGGGGGCGGCAGATACGCAGTATTTT. Translating gives CASRGGAADTQYF.

This sequence joins TRBV13 and TRBJ1-2; D is ambiguous. The V end lost 3 bases, the J end lost 5 bases, and 7 bases lay between the germline ends. This CDR3 comprises 12 residues. Per the germline V gene, CDR1 is PRHDT and CDR2 is FYEKMQ (reference sequence). The CDR3 DNA follows: TGTGCCAGCAGCTTGACCGATTATGGCTACACCTTC. Its translation: CASSLTDYGYTF.

V and J are TRBV15 and TRBJ1-5; D call uncertain. The V gene's germline CDR1 is LNHNV and CDR2 YYDKDF (reference sequence). This CDR3 has 14 amino acids. The germline V and J ends were trimmed by 0 bases and 5 bases, with 8 bases remaining between them. Written as DNA, the CDR3 is TGTGCCACCAGCAGAGATTACGGCGATCAGCCCCAGCATTTT. It yields the protein CATSRDYGDQPQHF.

This clone was recorded once. The chain uses TRBV4-1 and TRBJ2-1; D is perhaps TRBD1 (6 bases). V gave up 4 bases and J gave up 15 bases, with 16 bases separating them. The germline gives CDR1 MGHRA, CDR2 YSYEKL. The CDR3 loop spans 12 amino acids. The CDR3 bases are TGCGCCAGCAGCCTTACGACAGGTTTATTGTTCTTC. Encoded protein: CASSLTTGLLFF.

This clone has only one observation. The genes are TRBV4-1 and TRBJ1-5, with D unresolved. V was pared by 4 bases and J by 4 bases, with 14 bases between. This CDR3 is built from 15 residues. The V gene's germline CDR1 is MGHRA and CDR2 YSYEKL. The CDR3 region is CASSRDTGENQPQHF. CDR3 nucleotide sequence: TGCGCCAGCAGCCGCGACACGGGCGAGAATCAGCCCCAGCATTTT.

This clone was seen a single time. The rearrangement links TRBV5-4 to TRBJ2-7; 7 bases are a match to TRBD2. Per germline, CDR1 SGHNT and CDR2 YYREEE (reference sequence). The V and J ends lost 4 bases and 2 bases, in that order; junction bases with no gene match: 9. The CDR3 is made up of 15 amino acids. CDR3 coding DNA: TGTGCCAGCAGCGCGCGGCTAGCGGACCCCTACGAGCAGTACTTC. Amino acids: CASSARLADPYEQYF.

The chain employs TRBV5-6 and TRBJ1-1, with D uncertain. The CDR3 runs to 14 residues. V lost 2 bases and J lost 2, with 10 bases in between. From germline, CDR1 is SGHDT and CDR2 YYEEEE. This CDR3 reads CASSFRTVNTEAFF. CDR3 DNA sequence: TGTGCCAGCAGCTTTAGGACGGTTAACACTGAAGCTTTCTTT.

The chain joins TRBV28 to TRBJ1-6; TRBD1 might be the D (5 bases). Between the trimmed V and J ends, which lost 7 bases and 3 bases, there was a span of 10 bases. CDR1 and CDR2 from the germline V gene are MDHEN and SYDVKM. This CDR3 has 14 amino acids. The CDR3 DNA reads as TGTGCCAGCACACGGACAATCTATAATTCACCCCTCCACTTT. Encoded protein: CASTRTIYNSPLHF.

This clone appeared a single time. The chain carries TRBV6-5 and TRBJ1-5, with 8 bases lining up with TRBD1. This CDR3 contains 14 residues. Looked up from germline, CDR1 is MNHEY and CDR2 is SVGAGI. Trimming took 4 bases from V and 3 from J; bases not matched to a gene: 2. In DNA form, the CDR3 reads TGTGCCAGCAGTTGGACAGGGAACAATCAGCCCCAGCATTTT. Its translation: CASSWTGNNQPQHF.

The chain carries TRBV3-1 (or the pseudogene TRBV3-2) and TRBJ1-1; maybe TRBD1 (6 bases). V was clipped by 0 bases and J by 9 bases, with 11 bases between them. This CDR3 region has 13 residues. CDR1 is LGHDT, CDR2 YNNKEL, per germline (reference sequence). CDR3 DNA sequence: TGTGCCAGCAGCCAAGATTTAGGGGGTAAAGCTTTCTTT. Its translation is CASSQDLGGKAFF.

This chain uses TRBV24-1 with TRBJ2-3, with 11 bases fitting TRBD2. Trimming removed 4 bases from V and 6 bases from J; junction bases left unmatched: 2. The germline CDR1 and CDR2 sequences are KGHDR and SFDVKD. The CDR3 contains 14 residues. The CDR3 reads CATSEGLAVDTQYF. The CDR3 nucleotides are TGTGCCACCAGTGAGGGACTAGCGGTCGATACGCAGTATTTT.

The chain uses TRBV28 and TRBJ1-4; TRBD1 aligns across 7 bases. Germline V gene lookup returns CDR1 MDHEN and CDR2 SYDVKM. V lost 4 bases and J lost 4; bases outside the gene matches: 6. CDR3 length: 15 amino acids. Here the CDR3 reads CASSSRTGFNEKLFF. In nucleotides, the CDR3 is TGTGCCAGCAGTTCGCGGACAGGTTTTAATGAAAAACTGTTTTTT.

This chain uses TRBV7-2 with TRBJ2-1; TRBD2 agrees at 10 bases. CDR1 and CDR2 (germline): SGHTA, FQGNSA. Losses at the gene ends were 0 bases for V and 8 bases for J; bases not matched to a gene: 4. This CDR3 has 15 amino acids. CDR3 region: CASSLASGRAHEQFF. DNA of the CDR3: TGTGCCAGCAGCTTAGCGAGCGGGAGGGCCCATGAGCAGTTCTTC.

The rearrangement links TRBV2 to TRBJ1-2; 7 nucleotides match TRBD1. The CDR3 totals 14 residues. Germline V gives CDR1 SNHLY, CDR2 FYNNEI. V lost 7 bases, J lost 3 bases, and 8 bases stayed unmatched. The CDR3 here is CASTQGGRYYGYTF. For the CDR3, the DNA is TGTGCCAGCACTCAGGGGGGCAGATACTATGGCTACACCTTC.

This clone was observed a single time. The rearrangement joins TRBV29-1 to TRBJ2-1; perhaps TRBD2 as D (6 bases). The CDR3 runs to 14 residues. Germline values: CDR1 SQVTM, CDR2 ANQGSEA. The V and J ends lost 7 bases and 0 bases respectively, with 13 bases between them. CDR3 residues: CSALALSSYNEQFF. The CDR3 DNA reads TGCAGCGCCCTAGCGCTGAGCTCCTACAATGAGCAGTTCTTC.

The chain carries TRBV11-2 and TRBJ1-6; D is ambiguous. Germline CDR1 reads SGHAT; CDR2 reads FQNNGV. There are 13 residues in the CDR3. V was cut by 3 bases and J by 6 bases, with 6 bases left in between. CDR3 protein: CASSFNINSPLHF. The CDR3 bases are TGTGCCAGCAGCTTCAACATTAATTCACCCCTCCACTTT. The complete variable domain, with remaining parts taken from reference TRBV11-2 and TRBJ1-6, reads EAGVAQSPRYKIIEKRQSVAFWCNPISGHATLYWYQQILGQGPKLLIQFQNNGVVDDSQLPKDRFSAERLKGVDSTLKIQPAKLEDSAVYLCASSFNINSPLHFGNGTRLTVT.

The chain employs TRBV7-9 and TRBJ2-1; TRBD1 aligns across 7 bases. Germline CDR1 SEHNR, CDR2 FQNEAQ (reference sequence). This CDR3 spans 15 amino acids. Losses at the gene ends were 2 bases for V and 8 bases for J; bases not matched to a gene: 9. CDR3 sequence reads: CASSLPLQGNHEQFF. CDR3 DNA sequence: TGTGCCAGCAGCTTACCCCTACAGGGGAACCATGAGCAGTTCTTC. The complete variable domain, with remaining parts taken from reference TRBV7-9 and TRBJ2-1, reads DTGVSQNPRHKITKRGQNVTFRCDPISEHNRLYWYRQTLGQGPEFLTYFQNEAQLEKSRLLSDRFSAERPKGSFSTLEIQRTEQGDSAMYLCASSLPLQGNHEQFFGPGTRLTVL.

V is TRBV7-3 and J is TRBJ2-2, with 7 nucleotides matching TRBD2. This CDR3 comprises 16 residues. J lost 4 bases, V lost 5 bases, and 10 bases had no gene match. The germline gives CDR1 SGHTA, CDR2 FQGTGA. The CDR3 region has the DNA TGTGCCAGCAGCCCCAGGGAGGGAGGCCCCACCGGGGAGCTGTTTTTT. The encoded protein is CASSPREGGPTGELFF. Filled out from reference TRBV7-3 and TRBJ2-2, the complete variable domain reads GAGVSQTPSNKVTEKGKYVELRCDPISGHTALYWYRQSLGQGPEFLIYFQGTGAADDSGLPNDRFFAVRPEGSVSTLKIQRTERGDSAVYLCASSPREGGPTGELFFGEGSRLTVL.